These 5 T cell receptor beta chains were all obtained from the same sample, sequenced in a study of identical twins (dated by TCRdb to 2016 to 2017). Preparation of the library involved 5' RACE. Instrument on record: Illumina HiSeq 2000. The public reads were quality trimmed at Q25 with fastp and then assembled into clones with MiXCR by TCRdb, keeping productive beta chains. Rows are unified per CDR3 protein, each entry keeping the most common DNA and genes. Here the sample has roughly 710,000 distinct CDR3 sequences; around 5.7% occur a single time. Of the sample, about 2% is held by the ten largest clones. The specimen sequenced was naive T cells sorted from blood. The cell subset or site label of this sample denotes: cells isolated with a human naive T-cell isolation kit. These receptors were collected from a man younger than 35 in good health.

This clonotype appeared a few times. V and J are TRBV12-3 or TRBV12-4 and TRBJ2-5; TRBD1 agrees at 10 bases. V dropped 5 bases and J dropped 1; count of bases not matched to a gene: 7. The CDR3 has 16 amino acids. CDR3 DNA sequence: TGTGCCAGCAGTAACGGACAGGGGGTACCCCAAGAGACCCAGTACTTC. Its translation is CASSNGQGVPQETQYF.

The J gene is TRBJ2-5, the V gene TRBV5-1, with D perhaps matching TRBD2 (5 bases). Germline CDR1 reads SGHRS; CDR2 reads YFSETQ. Trimming removed 6 bases from V and 1 base from J, with 16 bases in between. The CDR3 loop spans 15 amino acids. In DNA, the CDR3 is TGCGCCAGCAAATTCAGGAGCGGCACCCAAGAGACCCAGTACTTC. Protein product: CASKFRSGTQETQYF.

This clonotype was picked up a small number of times. V usage is TRBV6-2 or TRBV6-3 and J usage is TRBJ2-5; 9 nucleotides align to TRBD2. Per germline, CDR1 MNHEY and CDR2 SVGEGT. The CDR3 loop spans 16 amino acids. Trimming took 2 bases from V and 2 from J; bases not matched to a gene: 6. The CDR3 spells CASSYGASGIQETQYF. CDR3 sequence (DNA): TGTGCCAGCAGTTACGGGGCTAGCGGGATTCAAGAGACCCAGTACTTC.

This clonotype has a count of ten or more. The chain uses TRBV6-6 and TRBJ2-7; D remains ambiguous. Trimming took 4 bases from V and 7 from J, leaving 11 bases between them. The CDR3 is made up of 12 amino acids. Germline V gives CDR1 MNHNY, CDR2 SVGAGI (reference sequence). As DNA, the CDR3 is TGTGCCAGCAGTTTGTCCGGTTTTGAGCAGTACGTC. Its protein product is CASSLSGFEQYV.

This clonotype was observed a handful of times. The J gene is TRBJ1-1, the V gene TRBV25-1; D perhaps matches TRBD1 (6 bases). This CDR3 is built from 14 residues. Germline lookup yields CDR1 MGHDK and CDR2 SYGVNS. Trimming cost V 2 bases and J 11 bases, with 18 bases left between them. CDR3 residues: CASSEVGGVTSAFF. The CDR3, as DNA: TGTGCCAGCAGTGAAGTTGGGGGCGTCACCTCCGCTTTCTTT.